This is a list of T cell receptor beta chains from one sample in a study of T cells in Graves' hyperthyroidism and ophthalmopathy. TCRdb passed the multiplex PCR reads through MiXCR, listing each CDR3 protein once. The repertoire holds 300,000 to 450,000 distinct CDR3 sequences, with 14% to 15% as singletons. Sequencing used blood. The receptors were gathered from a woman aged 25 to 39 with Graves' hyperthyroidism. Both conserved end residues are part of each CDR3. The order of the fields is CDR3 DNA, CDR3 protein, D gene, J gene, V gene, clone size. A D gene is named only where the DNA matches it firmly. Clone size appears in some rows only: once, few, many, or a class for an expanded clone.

TGTGCCAGCAGCGTAGGGGGCTCCGGGGAGCTGTTTTTT | CASSVGGSGELFF | . | TRBJ2-2 | TRBV9 | .
TGTGCCAGCAGTCGATCCGGACTAGCGGGAGGGCCCGACACCGGGGAGCTGTTTTTT | CASSRSGLAGGPDTGELFF | TRBD2 | TRBJ2-2 | TRBV12-3/TRBV12-4 | many
TGTGCCATCAGTGAACCTAGGGACAGGGGACGCCCCTACTATGGCTACACCTTC | CAISEPRDRGRPYYGYTF | TRBD1 | TRBJ1-2 | TRBV10-3 | few
TGTGCCAGCAGCCACAACCAAGAGACCCAGTACTTC | CASSHNQETQYF | . | TRBJ2-5 | TRBV27 | many
TGTGCCTGTTCAGCCCGCAATCAGCCCCAGCATTTT | CACSARNQPQHF | . | TRBJ1-5 | TRBV30 | .
TGCGCCAGCACTTCAGGGCAGAGAGGTGAAAAACTGTTTTTT | CASTSGQRGEKLFF | . | TRBJ1-4 | TRBV10-1 | .
TGTGCCAGCAGTTCCAGGGGTCGAAGCTCCTATAATTCACCCCTCCACTTT | CASSSRGRSSYNSPLHF | . | TRBJ1-6 | TRBV27 | .
TGCAGTGCTCCGGAGACTAGCGGGAGACATGAGCAGTTCTTC | CSAPETSGRHEQFF | TRBD2 | TRBJ2-1 | TRBV20-1 | .
TGTGCCAGCGGGAACACCGGGGAGCTGTTTTTT | CASGNTGELFF | . | TRBJ2-2 | TRBV6-2/TRBV6-3 | many
TGTGCCAGCAGCCCCACGGGTGGAGGGGGAAGGGATGAGCAGTTCTTC | CASSPTGGGGRDEQFF | . | TRBJ2-1 | TRBV7-3 | many
TGTGCCAGCAGTTCGAAGAGCGGGAGATTTGCAGATACGCAGTATTTT | CASSSKSGRFADTQYF | TRBD2 | TRBJ2-3 | TRBV12-3/TRBV12-4 | many
TGTGCCAGCAGCTTGGGCGGACAGGAGCTCGGGGAGCTGTTTTTT | CASSLGGQELGELFF | TRBD1 | TRBJ2-2 | TRBV5-4 | few
TGTGCCAGCAGTCCTAATAGCCGAGAAGTGACCCAGTACTTC | CASSPNSREVTQYF | . | TRBJ2-5 | TRBV7-8 | many
TGCGCCAGCAGCTTGGGGGGCAGCGAGACTAACTATGGCTACACCTTC | CASSLGGSETNYGYTF | . | TRBJ1-2 | TRBV5-1 | many
TGCAGCGTAAGGGTAGCGAACACTGAAGCTTTCTTT | CSVRVANTEAFF | . | TRBJ1-1 | TRBV29-1 | many
TGTGCCAGCAGCCGGGACAGTGGGGCGCCCTTCTCTGGAAACACCATATATTTT | CASSRDSGAPFSGNTIYF | TRBD1 | TRBJ1-3 | TRBV7-2 | .